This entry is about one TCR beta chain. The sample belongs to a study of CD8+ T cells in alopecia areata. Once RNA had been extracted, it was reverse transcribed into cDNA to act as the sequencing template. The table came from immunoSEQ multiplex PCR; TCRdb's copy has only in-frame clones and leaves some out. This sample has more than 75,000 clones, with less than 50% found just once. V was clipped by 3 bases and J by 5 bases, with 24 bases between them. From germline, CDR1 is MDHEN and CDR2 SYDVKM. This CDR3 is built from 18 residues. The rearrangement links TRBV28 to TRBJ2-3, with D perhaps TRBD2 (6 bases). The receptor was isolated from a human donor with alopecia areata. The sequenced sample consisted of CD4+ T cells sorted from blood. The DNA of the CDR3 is TGTGCCAGCAGTTTGCCTACCCGGCGGGGTGTTCGGGAAGATACGCAGTATTTT. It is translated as CASSLPTRRGVREDTQYF.